These 5 T cell receptor beta chains were all obtained from the same sample, sequenced in a study of blood T cell repertoires in COVID-19. The table came from immunoSEQ multiplex PCR; TCRdb's copy has only in-frame clones and leaves some out. The sample has around 310,000 clones, 75% to 95% seen once. Input material: peripheral blood. These receptors were collected from a woman younger than 45 with COVID-19, enrolled during active disease.

V usage is TRBV7-9 and J usage is TRBJ2-7; D gene ambiguous. The CDR3 sequence is 14 residues long. V lost 0 bases and J lost 4, with 10 bases in between. Germline loops: CDR1 SEHNR, CDR2 FQNEAQ (reference sequence). The CDR3 loop is CASSLAETYYEQYF. CDR3 in DNA: TGTGCCAGCAGCTTAGCGGAGACCTATTACGAGCAGTACTTC. Looking up the rest from reference TRBV7-9 and TRBJ2-7 gives the full variable domain: DTGVSQNPRHKITKRGQNVTFRCDPISEHNRLYWYRQTLGQGPEFLTYFQNEAQLEKSRLLSDRFSAERPKGSFSTLEIQRTEQGDSAMYLCASSLAETYYEQYFGPGTRLTVT.

About this clone: An end of the junction differs from the germline gene, which may be a read error. The chain couples TRBV19 to TRBJ2-1; weak D call: TRBD2 (6 bases). The CDR3 has 15 residues. Germline assignment: CDR1 LNHDA and CDR2 SQIVND (reference sequence). CDR3: CASRIAAVLYNEQFF. The CDR3 coding sequence is TGTGCCAGTAGGATAGCGGCGGTGTTATACAATGAGCAGTTCTTC. The full variable domain, rest sourced from reference TRBV19 and TRBJ2-1, is DGGITQSPKYLFRKEGQNVTLSCEQNLNHDAMYWYRQDPGQGLRLIYYSQIVNDFQKGDIAEGYSVSREKKESFPLTVTSAQKNPTAFYLCASRIAAVLYNEQFFGPGTRLTVL.

The chain joins TRBV18 to TRBJ2-3; 11 nucleotides line up with TRBD2. This CDR3 is built from 15 residues. From germline, CDR1 is KGHSH and CDR2 LQKENI. V lost 2 bases and J lost 5; bases outside the gene matches: 3. The DNA of the CDR3 is TGTGCCAGCTCACCATCGCTAGCGGGAGGAGATACGCAGTATTTT. The encoded protein is CASSPSLAGGDTQYF.

The rearrangement joins TRBV7-9 to TRBJ2-2, with 7 bases that match TRBD2. The V gene end was trimmed by 7 bases and the J gene end by 4 bases; junction bases not matched to a gene: 6. Germline V gives CDR1 SEHNR, CDR2 FQNEAQ (reference sequence). This CDR3 region has 14 residues. The CDR3 sequence is CASNEPSGTGELFF. The DNA for the CDR3 is TGTGCCAGCAATGAGCCTAGCGGCACCGGGGAGCTGTTTTTT.

The V and J genes are TRBV27 and TRBJ2-2; 11 nucleotides match TRBD1. The CDR3 covers 14 residues. Germline lookup yields CDR1 MNHEY and CDR2 SMNVEV (reference sequence). Losses at the gene ends were 4 bases for V and 6 bases for J; bases not matched to a gene: 1. The CDR3 loop is CASSWDRGAGELFF. CDR3 nucleotides: TGTGCCAGCAGTTGGGACAGGGGGGCCGGGGAGCTGTTTTTT.